These 10 T cell receptor beta chains came from one sample sequenced in a study of blood T cell repertoires in COVID-19. TCRdb's copy holds only in-frame clones and misses some; the assay was immunoSEQ multiplex PCR. The sample has about 150,000 clones; around four fifths are singletons. The specimen was PBMCs or T cells enriched from blood (not recorded which). These receptor sequences come from a middle-aged man who had recovered from COVID-19.

The V gene is TRBV6-2 or TRBV6-3, the J gene TRBJ1-6; 7 nucleotides line up with TRBD1. Losses at the gene ends were 4 bases for V and 0 bases for J; bases not matched to a gene: 3. Germline lookup yields CDR1 MNHEY and CDR2 SVGEGT. The CDR3 runs 16 residues. CDR3 DNA sequence: TGTGCCAGCAGTTGGGGACAGAGCTCCTATAATTCACCCCTCCACTTT. Encoded protein: CASSWGQSSYNSPLHF.

The V and J genes are TRBV7-6 and TRBJ2-3; the D gene is possibly TRBD1 (6 bases). Trimming took off 5 bases at V and 0 bases at J, with 21 bases between the two ends. The CDR3 sequence is 18 residues long. Germline V CDR1 and CDR2: SGHVS, FNYEAQ. Here the CDR3 DNA reads TGTGCCAGCAGCAATCCTCCAGCTCGAACAGGGAGCACAGATACGCAGTATTTT. This translates into CASSNPPARTGSTDTQYF.

The chain joins TRBV19 to TRBJ1-5; TRBD1 agrees at 7 bases. With V trimmed by 3 bases and J by 6 bases, 5 bases remained unmatched. This CDR3 contains 14 residues. Germline loops: CDR1 LNHDA, CDR2 SQIVND (reference sequence). The CDR3 region is CASSMNRGSQPQHF. DNA for the CDR3: TGTGCCAGTAGTATGAACAGGGGTAGTCAGCCCCAGCATTTT.

The V and J genes are TRBV5-3 and TRBJ1-6; 8 nucleotides align to TRBD1. TRBV5-3 is designated an ORF whose function remains uncertain. V lost 2 bases and J lost 6; bases outside the gene matches: 1. This CDR3 is built from 14 residues. As DNA, the CDR3 is TGTGCCAGAAGCTTTGGACAGGGTAATTCACCCCTCCACTTT. It encodes CARSFGQGNSPLHF.

The V call is TRBV7-9, the J call TRBJ1-3; no clear D gene. The CDR3 consists of 14 residues. Germline V CDR1 and CDR2: SEHNR, FQNEAQ (reference sequence). The V end lost 2 bases, the J end lost 0 bases, and 5 bases lay between the germline ends. CDR3 nucleotide sequence: TGTGCCAGCAGCTTAACGAGCTCTGGAAACACCATATATTTT. The encoded protein is CASSLTSSGNTIYF.

V usage is TRBV11-2 and J usage is TRBJ1-6, with 7 bases that match TRBD1. V dropped 7 bases and J dropped 10; count of bases not matched to a gene: 10. The CDR3 runs to 14 residues. Germline CDR1 reads SGHAT; CDR2 reads FQNNGV. The CDR3 nucleotides read TGTGCCAGCAAGGGTAATAGGGGGCAATCACCCCTCCACTTT. Amino acid sequence: CASKGNRGQSPLHF.

The V and J genes are TRBV4-1 and TRBJ2-3; 9 positions agree with TRBD1. Germline lookup yields CDR1 MGHRA and CDR2 YSYEKL. The CDR3 is 15 amino acids. V was pared by 4 bases and J by 4 bases, with 6 bases of the junction left unmatched. The CDR3 loop is CASSPPGQGPDTQYF. The DNA of the CDR3 is TGCGCCAGCAGCCCCCCCGGACAGGGGCCAGATACGCAGTATTTT.

The V gene is TRBV2, the J gene TRBJ2-3; D gene uncertain. The CDR3 totals 13 residues. Germline V gene lookup returns CDR1 SNHLY and CDR2 FYNNEI. Trimming removed 6 bases at V and 1 base at J, with 8 bases between. DNA for the CDR3: TGTGCCAGCAGCCAGACTCGCACAGATACGCAGTATTTT. Its translation is CASSQTRTDTQYF.

The chain joins TRBV6-2 or TRBV6-3 to TRBJ2-7; D gene uncertain. CDR3 length: 16 amino acids. The V end was cut by 0 bases, the J end by 0 bases, with 12 bases between. The V gene's germline CDR1 is MNHEY and CDR2 SVGEGT. CDR3: CASSYSILRSSYEQYF. Written as DNA, the CDR3 is TGTGCCAGCAGTTACTCGATCCTCCGTAGCTCCTACGAGCAGTACTTC.

The chain has TRBV13 and TRBJ1-1, with a tentative D call TRBD1 (5 bases). The CDR3 runs 13 residues. Germline CDR1 PRHDT, CDR2 FYEKMQ (reference sequence). V was pared by 1 base and J by 3 bases, with 6 bases between. The CDR3 spells CASSLARDTEAFF. In DNA form, the CDR3 reads TGTGCCAGCAGCTTAGCCAGGGACACTGAAGCTTTCTTT.